Described below is a single T cell receptor beta chain sequence and its context. This record comes from a study of cytomegalovirus exposure and HLA in healthy donors. This PCR relied on a set of 60 Vbeta primers and 13 Jbeta primers. The method was immunoSEQ multiplex PCR; TCRdb's version includes in-frame clones alone and lacks a portion of them. The sample has about 130,000 clones, 70% to 85% seen once. The trim removed 6 bases at V and 4 bases at J, leaving 8 bases unmatched. There are 14 residues in the CDR3. The sequencing input was PBMCs. This chain links TRBV6-7 with TRBJ2-7, with 8 bases matching TRBD1. TRBV6-7 is assigned to the ORF class and has an uncertain function. The sequence derives from a woman aged 40 to 50 in good health and CMV-seropositive. The CDR3 region is CASSHIDRGYEQYF. The CDR3 nucleotides are TGTGCCAGCAGCCACATAGACAGGGGTTACGAGCAGTACTTC.